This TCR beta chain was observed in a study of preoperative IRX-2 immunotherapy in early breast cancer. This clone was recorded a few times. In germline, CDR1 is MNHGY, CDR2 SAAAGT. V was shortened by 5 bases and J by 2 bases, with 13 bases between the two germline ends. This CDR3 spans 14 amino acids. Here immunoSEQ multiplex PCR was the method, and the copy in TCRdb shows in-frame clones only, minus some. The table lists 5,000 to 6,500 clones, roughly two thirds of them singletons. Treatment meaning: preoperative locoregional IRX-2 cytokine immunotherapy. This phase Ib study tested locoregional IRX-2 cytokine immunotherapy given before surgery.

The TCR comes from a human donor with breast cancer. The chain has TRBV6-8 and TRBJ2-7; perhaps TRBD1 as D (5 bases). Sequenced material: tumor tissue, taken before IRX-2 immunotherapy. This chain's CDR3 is CASSSDSPPYEQYF. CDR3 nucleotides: TGTGCCAGCAGTAGCGACAGCCCCCCCTACGAGCAGTACTTC.